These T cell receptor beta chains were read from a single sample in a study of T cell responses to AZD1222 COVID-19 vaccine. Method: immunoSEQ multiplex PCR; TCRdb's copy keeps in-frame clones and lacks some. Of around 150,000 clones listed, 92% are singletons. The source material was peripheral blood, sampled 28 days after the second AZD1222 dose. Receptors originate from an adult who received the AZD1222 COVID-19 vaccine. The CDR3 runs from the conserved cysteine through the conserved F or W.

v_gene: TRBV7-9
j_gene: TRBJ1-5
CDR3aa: CASTRATGSPQHF

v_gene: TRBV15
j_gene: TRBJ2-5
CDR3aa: CATSRGLAGERAETQYF

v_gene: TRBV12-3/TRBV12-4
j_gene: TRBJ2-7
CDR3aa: CASSPDRYEQYF

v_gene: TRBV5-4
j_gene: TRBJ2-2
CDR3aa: CASSIQTGARTGELFF

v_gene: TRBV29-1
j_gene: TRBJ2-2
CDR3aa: CSVGGQGASGELFF

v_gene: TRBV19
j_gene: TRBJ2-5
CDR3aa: CASSIGQGAETQYF

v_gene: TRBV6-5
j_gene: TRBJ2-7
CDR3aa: CASSPRTVYEQYF

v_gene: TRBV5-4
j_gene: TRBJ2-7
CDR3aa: CASSLPGHLEQYF

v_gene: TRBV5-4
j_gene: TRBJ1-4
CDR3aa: CASSLGRGVNEKLFF

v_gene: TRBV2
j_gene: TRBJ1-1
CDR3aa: CASSERLPNTEAFF

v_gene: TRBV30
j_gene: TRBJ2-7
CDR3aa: CAWSVPETGDPYEQYF

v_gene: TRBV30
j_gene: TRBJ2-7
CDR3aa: CAWSPGLAGGPQYF

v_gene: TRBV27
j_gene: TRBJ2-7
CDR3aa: CASSFGGEQYF

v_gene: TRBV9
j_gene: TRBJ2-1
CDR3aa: CASSVTTSGRAAYNEQFF

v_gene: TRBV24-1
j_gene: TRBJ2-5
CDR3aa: CATSDLDAGPQETQYF

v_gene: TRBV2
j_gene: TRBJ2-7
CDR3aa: CASRTGQEEQYF

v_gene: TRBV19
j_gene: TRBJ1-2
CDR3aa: CASSIGTAANYGYTF